This T cell receptor (beta chain) came from a study of blood T cells in healthy people across ages. With V trimmed by 6 bases and J by 3 bases, 10 bases remained unmatched. Germline CDR1 reads SNHLY; CDR2 reads FYNNEI. The CDR3 length is 15 residues. Using a J-beta primer mix together with a sample-barcoded 5' primer, a second PCR was run for about 6 to 11 cycles. TCRdb independently ran MiXCR on the 5' RACE reads; one entry per CDR3 protein. The profile shows 1.5 million or so distinct CDR3 sequences, roughly 45% of them singletons. The specimen sequenced was blood. The sequence was collected from a woman in her late teens or twenties in good health. J is TRBJ2-7 and V is TRBV2; TRBD1 aligns across 8 bases. The CDR3 bases are TGTGCCAGCAGCCCGGACAGGGTTGGGATCTACGAGCAGTACTTC. Translated: CASSPDRVGIYEQYF. Full variable domain (missing parts from reference TRBV2 and TRBJ2-7): EPEVTQTPSHQVTQMGQEVILRCVPISNHLYFYWYRQILGQKVEFLVSFYNNEISEKSEIFDDQFSVERPDGSNFTLKIRSTKLEDSAMYFCASSPDRVGIYEQYFGPGTRLTVT.